This is a list of T cell receptor beta chains from one sample in a study of blood T cell repertoires in COVID-19. This table comes from immunoSEQ multiplex PCR, and its TCRdb copy is limited to in-frame clones, with some not included. This table holds around 38,000 clones, around 89% found once. What was sequenced was peripheral blood. The source is a human donor in a cohort sampled during active COVID-19. Both conserved end residues are part of each CDR3. D genes are given only for firm matches. Some rows mark clone size as missing; the rest say once, few, many or name a class of expanded clone.

D gene	V gene	clone size	J gene	CDR3 DNA	CDR3 protein
TRBD2	TRBV19	.	TRBJ2-2	TGTGCCAGTAGCGGACTAGCGGCCACCGCGAACACCGGGGAGCTGTTTTTT	CASSGLAATANTGELFF
.	TRBV5-4	.	TRBJ2-7	TGTGCCAGCAGCCCGGGCCCCGGGGTCGACGAGCAGTACTTC	CASSPGPGVDEQYF
TRBD1	TRBV5-4	.	TRBJ1-6	TGTGCCAGCAGCTCAGGACAGGTCCATTCACCCCTCCACTTT	CASSSGQVHSPLHF
TRBD2	TRBV11-2	.	TRBJ2-2	TGTGCCAGCAGCTTAGTATGGCAGGGAGGGACCGGGGAGCTGTTTTTT	CASSLVWQGGTGELFF
.	TRBV9	.	TRBJ2-1	TGTGCCAGCAGCGTAGGCGGGACAGAGTACAATGAGCAGTTCTTC	CASSVGGTEYNEQFF
.	TRBV6-5	.	TRBJ1-2	TGTGCCGTCGAGGACACAATTTCTTATGGCTACACCTTC	CAVEDTISYGYTF
TRBD2	TRBV27	.	TRBJ2-7	TGTGCCAGCAGTTTATCTAGCGGGGGCTACGAGCAGTACTTC	CASSLSSGGYEQYF
TRBD1	TRBV4-3	.	TRBJ2-4	TGCGCCAGCAGCCAAGATGGGTCTCGGACAGGGGCGAACATTCAGTACTTC	CASSQDGSRTGANIQYF
TRBD1	TRBV4-1	.	TRBJ2-5	TGCGCCAGCAGCCAGGTGGACAGGGGCCGCCAGACCCAGTACTTC	CASSQVDRGRQTQYF
.	TRBV6-2/TRBV6-3	.	TRBJ1-1	TGTGCCAGCAGTTACGGGCGGAACACTGAAGCTTTCTTT	CASSYGRNTEAFF
.	TRBV4-3	.	TRBJ1-2	TGCGCCAGCAGCCAAGAGTACGGGGGGGTTTATGGCTACACCTTC	CASSQEYGGVYGYTF
.	TRBV3-1/TRBV3-2	.	TRBJ2-1	TGTGCCAGCAGCACACACTCCGGGGGTGAGCAGTTCTTC	CASSTHSGGEQFF
TRBD2	TRBV11-3	.	TRBJ2-1	TGTGCCAGCAGCTCCCCGCGGGAGGGTAATGAGCAGTTCTTC	CASSSPREGNEQFF
.	TRBV21-1	once	TRBJ1-5	TGTGCCAGCACTCCAAAAATAGGGGCAGGGCTTAGCAATCAGCCCCAGCATTTT	CASTPKIGAGLSNQPQHF
.	TRBV4-1	.	TRBJ1-5	TGCGCCAGCAGCCAAAGCCCCACAGGGAATCAGCCCCAGCATTTT	CASSQSPTGNQPQHF
.	TRBV18	once	TRBJ2-3	TGTGCCAGCTCACCACAGGGGTCAGATACGCAGTATTTT	CASSPQGSDTQYF
.	TRBV4-3	.	TRBJ2-1	TGCGCCAGCAGCACCCAGACTGGTGAGCAGTTCTTC	CASSTQTGEQFF
TRBD2	TRBV27	.	TRBJ2-1	TGTGCCAGCAGTACGTGGGTAGCGGGAACTAGCTCCTACAATGAGCAGTTCTTC	CASSTWVAGTSSYNEQFF
TRBD2	TRBV24-1	.	TRBJ2-3	TGTGCCACCAGTGATCGAGGCGGGGGTGCCTCGGATACGCAGTATTTT	CATSDRGGGASDTQYF
.	TRBV19	.	TRBJ2-1	TGTGCCAGTAGTCCCCAAACTTCCGCCTACAATGAGCAGTTCTTC	CASSPQTSAYNEQFF
.	TRBV7-9	.	TRBJ1-1	TGTGCCAGCAGCTCAGCGAATGGGGCCGGGACAGAAGCTTTCTTT	CASSSANGAGTEAFF
TRBD1	TRBV3-1/TRBV3-2	.	TRBJ2-7	TGTGCCAGCAGCCGACAGGGCTCCTACGAGCAGTACTTC	CASSRQGSYEQYF
.	TRBV5-1	.	TRBJ1-4	TGCGCCAGCAGCTTTTCACTTCATAATGAAAAACTGTTTTTT	CASSFSLHNEKLFF
TRBD2	TRBV7-2	.	TRBJ2-3	TGTGCCAGCAGAAAACTAGCGGGAGGGGCGGATACGCAGTATTTT	CASRKLAGGADTQYF
.	TRBV6-5	.	TRBJ1-2	TGTGCCAGCAGTTACTCGACAGGACGTAACTATGGCTACACCTTC	CASSYSTGRNYGYTF
.	TRBV6-1	.	TRBJ2-5	TGTGCCAGCACCCCCTCCCGAGAGACCCAGTACTTC	CASTPSRETQYF
TRBD1	TRBV7-8	.	TRBJ1-2	TGTGCCAGCAGCTTCGGGACAGTCTATGGCTACACCTTC	CASSFGTVYGYTF
.	TRBV19	once	TRBJ1-5	TGTGCCAGTAGTATCTTGTCCCTTAGCAATCAGCCCCAGCATTTT	CASSILSLSNQPQHF
TRBD1	TRBV6-5	.	TRBJ1-3	TGTGCCAGCGGCCGCCAGGGGGCGAGAGGAAACACCATATATTTT	CASGRQGARGNTIYF
TRBD1	TRBV5-6	.	TRBJ2-7	TGTGCCAGCGGAACAGGGGGGAGCTCCTACGAGCAGTACTTC	CASGTGGSSYEQYF
TRBD1	TRBV29-1	.	TRBJ1-4	TGCAGCGTGACCAGGGGGGCAGGGGAAAAACTGTTTTTT	CSVTRGAGEKLFF
TRBD2	TRBV4-1	.	TRBJ2-1	TGCGCCAGCAGCCAAGTCCCTGGCGGGAGGGGGGATGAGCAGTTCTTC	CASSQVPGGRGDEQFF
TRBD2	TRBV29-1	.	TRBJ2-1	TGCAGCGTCGCAGGACTAGCGGGAGGACCTCACTACAATGAGCAGTTCTTC	CSVAGLAGGPHYNEQFF
TRBD1	TRBV7-9	.	TRBJ2-1	TGTGCCAGCAGCTCCCAGGGGGACGTACAGGGCTGGGAGCAGTTCTTC	CASSSQGDVQGWEQFF
TRBD1	TRBV30	.	TRBJ1-1	TGTGCCTGGAGTGTGGCAGGGGGGACCACTGAAGCTTTCTTT	CAWSVAGGTTEAFF
.	TRBV7-9	.	TRBJ1-1	TGTGCCAGCAACCTACTAGTCATGAACACTGAAGCTTTCTTT	CASNLLVMNTEAFF
TRBD1	TRBV5-4	few	TRBJ1-1	TGTGCCAGCAGCTCGTGGACAGGGCGAACTGAAGCTTTCTTT	CASSSWTGRTEAFF
TRBD2	TRBV30	.	TRBJ2-3	TGTGCCTGGAACCTAGCGGGAGGGCCTGTTGATACGCAGTATTTT	CAWNLAGGPVDTQYF
TRBD1	TRBV14	.	TRBJ1-2	TGTGCCAGCAGCCACGAGGGACAGGGAAGATACACCTTC	CASSHEGQGRYTF
.	TRBV7-8	.	TRBJ2-5	TGTGCCAGCAGCTTTAATTCGGGGGAAGAGACCCAGTACTTC	CASSFNSGEETQYF
.	TRBV27	.	TRBJ2-3	TGTGCCAGCAGCCCCGTAGGGGCGGATACGCAGTATTTT	CASSPVGADTQYF
.	TRBV7-2	.	TRBJ2-3	TGTGCCAGCAGCTTATCGGGGGTCGACACAGATACGCAGTATTTT	CASSLSGVDTDTQYF
.	TRBV9	.	TRBJ2-5	TGTGCCAGCAGCGTAGGCACTAGGGAGACCCAGTACTTC	CASSVGTRETQYF
TRBD1	TRBV29-1	.	TRBJ2-7	TGCAGCGTCGCCACCGGGACAGGGGGAGTAGGGCAGTACTTC	CSVATGTGGVGQYF
TRBD1	TRBV23-1	.	TRBJ1-5	TGCGCCAGCAGTCAATCAAGGGGGACAGGGGTCCACAATCAGCCCCAGCATTTT	CASSQSRGTGVHNQPQHF
TRBD2	TRBV3-1/TRBV3-2	.	TRBJ2-7	TGTGCCAGCAGCCTTGGACTAGCGGGGGGGCAAAGGCAATCCGAGCAGTACTTC	CASSLGLAGGQRQSEQYF
TRBD1	TRBV9	.	TRBJ1-3	TGTGCCAGCAGCGTAGGCACAGGGGGCGCCGGCTCTGGAAACACCATATATTTT	CASSVGTGGAGSGNTIYF
.	TRBV27	once	TRBJ2-1	TGTGCCAGCAGTTGGGCAGGGGCCGACAATGAGCAGTTCTTC	CASSWAGADNEQFF
TRBD1	TRBV2	.	TRBJ2-3	TGTGCCAGCAGCCAAGAACAGGGGGCGCTCGGCACAGATACGCAGTATTTT	CASSQEQGALGTDTQYF
TRBD1	TRBV6-5	.	TRBJ2-7	TGTGCCAGCAGTTTGGGACAGGGGGAAACCTACGAGCAGTACTTC	CASSLGQGETYEQYF
.	TRBV4-2	.	TRBJ2-1	TGTGCCAGCAGCCTTAAGGAGGGCTCCTACAATGAGCAGTTCTTC	CASSLKEGSYNEQFF
.	TRBV5-6	.	TRBJ1-3	TGTGCCAGCAGCTTGGCTGCTGTACAGGGAACCATATATTTT	CASSLAAVQGTIYF
.	TRBV19	.	TRBJ1-1	TGTGCCAGTAGTATCCCCGGGGGGGGCACTGAAGCTTTCTTT	CASSIPGGGTEAFF
TRBD2	TRBV19	few	TRBJ2-3	TGTGCCAGTAGTCCCTTAGCGGGGATCACAGATACGCAGTATTTT	CASSPLAGITDTQYF